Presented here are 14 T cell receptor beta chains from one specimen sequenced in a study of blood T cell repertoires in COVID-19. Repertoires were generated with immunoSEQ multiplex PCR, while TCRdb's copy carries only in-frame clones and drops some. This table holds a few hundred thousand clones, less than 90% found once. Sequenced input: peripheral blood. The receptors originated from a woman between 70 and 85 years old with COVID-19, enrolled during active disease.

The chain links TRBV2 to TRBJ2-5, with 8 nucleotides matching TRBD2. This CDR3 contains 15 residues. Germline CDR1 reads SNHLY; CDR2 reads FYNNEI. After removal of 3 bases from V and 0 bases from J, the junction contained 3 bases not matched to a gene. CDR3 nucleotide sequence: TGTGCCAGCAGTGATAGCGGGACGTACCAAGAGACCCAGTACTTC. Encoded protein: CASSDSGTYQETQYF.

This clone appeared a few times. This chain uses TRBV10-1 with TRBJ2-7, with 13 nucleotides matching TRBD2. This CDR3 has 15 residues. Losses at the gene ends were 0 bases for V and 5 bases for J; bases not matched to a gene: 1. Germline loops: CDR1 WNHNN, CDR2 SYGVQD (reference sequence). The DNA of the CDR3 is TGCGCCAGCAGTGAGTCGGGACTAGCGGGGAACGAGCAGTACTTC. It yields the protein CASSESGLAGNEQYF.

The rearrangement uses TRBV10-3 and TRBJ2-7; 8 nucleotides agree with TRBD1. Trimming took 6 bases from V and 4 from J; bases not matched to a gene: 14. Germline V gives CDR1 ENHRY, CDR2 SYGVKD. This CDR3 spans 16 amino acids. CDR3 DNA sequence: TGTGCCATCAGCCCTGTCCCGGACAGGGTCGATTACGAGCAGTACTTC. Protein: CAISPVPDRVDYEQYF.

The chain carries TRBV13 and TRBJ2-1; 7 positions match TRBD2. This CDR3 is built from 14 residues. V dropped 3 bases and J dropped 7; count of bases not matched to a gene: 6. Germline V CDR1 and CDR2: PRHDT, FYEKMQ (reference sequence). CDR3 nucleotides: TGTGCCAGCAGCTTGACTAGCATAGCGAATGAGCAGTTCTTC. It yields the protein CASSLTSIANEQFF. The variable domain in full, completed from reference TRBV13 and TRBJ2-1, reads AAGVIQSPRHLIKEKRETATLKCYPIPRHDTVYWYQQGPGQDPQFLISFYEKMQSDKGSIPDRFSAQQFSDYHSELNMSSLELGDSALYFCASSLTSIANEQFFGPGTRLTVL.

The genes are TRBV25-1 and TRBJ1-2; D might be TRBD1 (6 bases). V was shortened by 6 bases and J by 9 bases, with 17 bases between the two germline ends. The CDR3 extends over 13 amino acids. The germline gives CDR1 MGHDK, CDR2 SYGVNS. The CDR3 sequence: CASSLGGAPRYTF. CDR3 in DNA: TGTGCCAGCAGCCTCGGGGGGGCGCCGCGCTACACCTTC.

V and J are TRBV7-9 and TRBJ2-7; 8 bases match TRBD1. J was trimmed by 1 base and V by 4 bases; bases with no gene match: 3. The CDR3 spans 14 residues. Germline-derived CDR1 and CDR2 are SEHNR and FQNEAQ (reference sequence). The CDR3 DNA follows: TGTGCCAGCAGCTCTGACAGGGGTTCCTACGAGCAGTACTTC. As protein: CASSSDRGSYEQYF.

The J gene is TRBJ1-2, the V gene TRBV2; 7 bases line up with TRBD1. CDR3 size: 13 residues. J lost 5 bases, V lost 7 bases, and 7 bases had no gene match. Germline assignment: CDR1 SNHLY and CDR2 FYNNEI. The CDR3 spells CASKRQGVYGYTF. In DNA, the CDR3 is TGTGCCAGCAAGAGACAGGGCGTTTATGGCTACACCTTC.

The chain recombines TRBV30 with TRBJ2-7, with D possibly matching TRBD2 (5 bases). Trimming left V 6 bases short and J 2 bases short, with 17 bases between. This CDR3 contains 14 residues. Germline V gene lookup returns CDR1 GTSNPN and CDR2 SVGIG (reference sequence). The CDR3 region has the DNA TGTGCCTGTCAACTTGGAGGCATCCCCTACGAGCAGTACTTC. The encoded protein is CACQLGGIPYEQYF.

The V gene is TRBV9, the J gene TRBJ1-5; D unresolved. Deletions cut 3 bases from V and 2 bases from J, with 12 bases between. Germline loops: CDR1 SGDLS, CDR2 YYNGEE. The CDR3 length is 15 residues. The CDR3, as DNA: TGTGCCAGCAGCGCGACGGTCGGGGGCAATCAGCCCCAGCATTTT. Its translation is CASSATVGGNQPQHF.

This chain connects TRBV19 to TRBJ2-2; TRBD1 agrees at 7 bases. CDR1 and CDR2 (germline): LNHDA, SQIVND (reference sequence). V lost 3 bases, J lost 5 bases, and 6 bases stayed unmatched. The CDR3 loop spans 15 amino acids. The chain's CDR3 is CASSISRQGTGELFF. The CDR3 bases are TGTGCCAGTAGTATTTCCCGACAGGGAACCGGGGAGCTGTTTTTT.

In DNA form, the CDR3 reads TGTGCCAGCAGCTTAGGGACAGGGGATATTAGCAATCAGCCCCAGCATTTT. Encoded protein: CASSLGTGDISNQPQHF. The J gene is TRBJ1-5, the V gene TRBV7-9, with 9 bases lining up with TRBD1. CDR3 size: 17 residues. Germline assignment: CDR1 SEHNR and CDR2 FQNEAQ (reference sequence). The junction had 4 bases not matched to a gene; V was cut back by 1 base and J by 0 bases. The entire variable domain, with the rest obtained from reference TRBV7-9 and TRBJ1-5, is as follows: DTGVSQNPRHKITKRGQNVTFRCDPISEHNRLYWYRQTLGQGPEFLTYFQNEAQLEKSRLLSDRFSAERPKGSFSTLEIQRTEQGDSAMYLCASSLGTGDISNQPQHFGDGTRLSIL.

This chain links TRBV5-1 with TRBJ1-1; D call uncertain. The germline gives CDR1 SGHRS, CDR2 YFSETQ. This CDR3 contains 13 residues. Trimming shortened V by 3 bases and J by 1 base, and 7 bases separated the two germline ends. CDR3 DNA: TGCGCCAGCAGCTCAAACACGAACACTGAAGCTTTCTTT. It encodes CASSSNTNTEAFF.

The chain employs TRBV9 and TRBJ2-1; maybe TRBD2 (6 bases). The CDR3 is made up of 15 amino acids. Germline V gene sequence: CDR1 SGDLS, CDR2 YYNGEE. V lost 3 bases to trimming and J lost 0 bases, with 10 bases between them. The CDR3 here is CASSAGGNSYNEQFF. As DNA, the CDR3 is TGTGCCAGCAGCGCTGGGGGGAACTCCTACAATGAGCAGTTCTTC.

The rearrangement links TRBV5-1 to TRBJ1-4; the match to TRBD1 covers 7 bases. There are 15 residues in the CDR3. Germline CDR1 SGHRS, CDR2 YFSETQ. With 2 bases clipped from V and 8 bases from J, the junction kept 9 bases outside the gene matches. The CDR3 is CASSFLSGGNEKLFF. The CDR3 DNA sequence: TGCGCCAGCAGCTTTCTCTCAGGGGGGAACGAAAAACTGTTTTTT.